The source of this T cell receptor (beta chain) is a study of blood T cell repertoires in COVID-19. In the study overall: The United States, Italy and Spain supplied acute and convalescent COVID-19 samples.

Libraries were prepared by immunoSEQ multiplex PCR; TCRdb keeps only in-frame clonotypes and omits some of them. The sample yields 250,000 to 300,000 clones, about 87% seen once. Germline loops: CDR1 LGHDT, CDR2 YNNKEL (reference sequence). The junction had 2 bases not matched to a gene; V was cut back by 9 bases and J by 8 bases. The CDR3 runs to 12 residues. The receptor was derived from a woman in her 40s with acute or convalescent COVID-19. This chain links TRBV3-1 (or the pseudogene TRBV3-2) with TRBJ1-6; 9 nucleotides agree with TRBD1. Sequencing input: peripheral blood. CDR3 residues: CARDRGYSPLHF. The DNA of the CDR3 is TGTGCCAGGGACAGGGGTTATTCACCCCTCCACTTT.